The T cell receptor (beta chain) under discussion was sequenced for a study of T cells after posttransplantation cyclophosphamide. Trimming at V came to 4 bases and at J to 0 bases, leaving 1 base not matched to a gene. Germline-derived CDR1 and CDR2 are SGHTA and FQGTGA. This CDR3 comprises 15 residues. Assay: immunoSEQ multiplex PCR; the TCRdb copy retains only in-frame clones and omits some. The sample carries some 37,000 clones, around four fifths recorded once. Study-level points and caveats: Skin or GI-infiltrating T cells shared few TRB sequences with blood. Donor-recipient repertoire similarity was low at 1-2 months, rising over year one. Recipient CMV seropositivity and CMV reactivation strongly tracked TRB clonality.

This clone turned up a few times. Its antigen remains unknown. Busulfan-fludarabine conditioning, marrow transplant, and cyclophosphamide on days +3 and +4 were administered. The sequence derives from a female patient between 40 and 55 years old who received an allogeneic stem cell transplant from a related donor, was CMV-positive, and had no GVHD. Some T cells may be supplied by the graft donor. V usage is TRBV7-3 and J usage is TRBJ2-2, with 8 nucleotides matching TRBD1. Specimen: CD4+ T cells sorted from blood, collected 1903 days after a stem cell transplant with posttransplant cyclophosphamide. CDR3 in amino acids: CASSWTGPNTGELFF. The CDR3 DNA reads TGTGCCAGCAGCTGGACAGGGCCGAACACCGGGGAGCTGTTTTTT.